Described below is a single TCR beta chain sequence and its context. The source of the sample is a study of PD-1 blockade in classical Hodgkin lymphoma. The data were produced by immunoSEQ multiplex PCR, yet TCRdb's version contains in-frame clones alone and is incomplete. The data show approximately 26,000 clones, with 65% to 80% seen just once and roughly 8% held by the top ten. All patients experienced relapse after autologous stem cell transplantation, and brentuximab vedotin exposure was variable. The material sequenced was peripheral blood mononuclear cells (PBMCs), taken before the second cycle of nivolumab. This TCR came from a human donor with classical Hodgkin lymphoma.

In DNA, the CDR3 is TGTGCCAGCAGTTTAAGTGGAGGGGCTGATGGCTACACCTTC. This encodes CASSLSGGADGYTF. This rearrangement joins TRBV28 to TRBJ1-2; tentative D call: TRBD1 (5 bases). Looked up from germline, CDR1 is MDHEN and CDR2 is SYDVKM. This CDR3 has 14 amino acids. V was shortened by 2 bases and J by 6 bases, with 13 bases between the two germline ends.